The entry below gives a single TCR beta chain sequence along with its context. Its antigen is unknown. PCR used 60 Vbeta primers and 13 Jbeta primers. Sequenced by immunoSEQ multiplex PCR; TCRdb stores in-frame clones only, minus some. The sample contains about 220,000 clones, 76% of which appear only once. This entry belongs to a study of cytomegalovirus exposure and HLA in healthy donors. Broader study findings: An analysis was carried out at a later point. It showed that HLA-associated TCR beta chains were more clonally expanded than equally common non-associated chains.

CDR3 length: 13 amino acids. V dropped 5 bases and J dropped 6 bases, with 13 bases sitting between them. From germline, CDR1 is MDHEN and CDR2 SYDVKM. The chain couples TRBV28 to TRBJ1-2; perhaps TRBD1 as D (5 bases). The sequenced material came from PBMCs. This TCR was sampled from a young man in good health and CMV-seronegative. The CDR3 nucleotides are TGTGCCAGCAGTCTTCGGGGGAGTGATGGCTACACCTTC. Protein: CASSLRGSDGYTF.